What follows are 32 T cell receptor beta chains derived from one specimen sequenced in a study of blood T cell dynamics during melanoma immunotherapy. Stated time point: pre-treatment baseline. Sequenced by immunoSEQ multiplex PCR; TCRdb stores in-frame clones only, minus some. This table holds approximately 17,000 clones, more than 85% found once. Specimen: blood, collected from a patient treated with checkpoint blockade. These receptors all come from a human donor with melanoma.

This clone was seen once. V is TRBV5-4 and J is TRBJ2-7; D is unresolved. CDR3 length: 15 residues. Per the germline V gene, CDR1 is SGHNT and CDR2 is YYREEE (reference sequence). V lost 1 base and J lost 0, with 11 bases in between. Written as DNA, the CDR3 is TGTGCCAGCAGCTTGCACAGCTCAAGCTCCTACGAGCAGTACTTC. Amino acid sequence: CASSLHSSSSYEQYF.

In this sample, this clone turned up a few times. Other nucleotide sequences from this sample produce the same CDR3. The CDR3 coding sequence is TGTGCCAGCAGTTTATCCAGGCCAGATACGCAGTATTTT. This sequence encodes CASSLSRPDTQYF. The rearrangement uses TRBV27 and TRBJ2-3; D call uncertain. Germline V gene lookup returns CDR1 MNHEY and CDR2 SMNVEV (reference sequence). The CDR3 consists of 13 residues. Deletions cut 0 bases from V and 4 bases from J, with 5 bases between.

J is TRBJ1-2 and V is TRBV7-9, with D hard to call. This CDR3 region has 13 residues. Trimming shortened V by 1 base and J by 4 bases, and 7 bases separated the two germline ends. Germline V gene lookup returns CDR1 SEHNR and CDR2 FQNEAQ (reference sequence). Written as DNA, the CDR3 is TGTGCCAGCAGCTTAGGTCTTACCTATGGCTACACCTTC. It encodes CASSLGLTYGYTF.

This chain uses TRBV5-1 with TRBJ1-5; 7 bases map to TRBD1. This CDR3 is built from 14 residues. V gave up 5 bases and J gave up 3 bases; unmatched junction bases: 5. Germline CDR1 is SGHRS and CDR2 is YFSETQ. The CDR3 sequence: CASSPGQNNQPQHF. CDR3 in DNA: TGCGCCAGCAGTCCGGGACAGAACAATCAGCCCCAGCATTTT.

This chain connects TRBV5-6 to TRBJ1-2; D is ambiguous. Deletions cut 0 bases from V and 4 bases from J, with 13 bases between. The CDR3 spans 15 residues. Germline loops: CDR1 SGHDT, CDR2 YYEEEE. CDR3 region: CASSLVRKGFYGYTF. The CDR3 nucleotides are TGTGCCAGCAGCTTGGTCCGGAAAGGATTCTATGGCTACACCTTC.

The V gene is TRBV18, the J gene TRBJ1-4; TRBD1 matches at 10 bases. V shed 0 bases and J 7 bases; nucleotides not matched to a gene: 2. This CDR3 comprises 15 residues. Per the germline V gene, CDR1 is KGHSH and CDR2 is LQKENI. The CDR3 DNA reads as TGTGCCAGCTCACCACCTAGGACAGGGGGTGAAAAACTGTTTTTT. It encodes CASSPPRTGGEKLFF. The full variable domain, rest sourced from reference TRBV18 and TRBJ1-4, is NAGVMQNPRHLVRRRGQEARLRCSPMKGHSHVYWYRQLPEEGLKFMVYLQKENIIDESGMPKERFSAEFPKEGPSILRIQQVVRGDSAAYFCASSPPRTGGEKLFFGSGTQLSVL.

The chain links TRBV4-3 to TRBJ2-1; 12 positions agree with TRBD2. The V gene end was trimmed by 2 bases and the J gene end by 8 bases; junction bases not matched to a gene: 7. The CDR3 has 16 amino acids. CDR1 is LGHNA, CDR2 YSLEER, per germline. CDR3 nucleotides: TGCGCCAGCAGCCAAAGACTAGCGGGGGTAACGCATGAGCAGTTCTTC. This encodes CASSQRLAGVTHEQFF.

This chain connects TRBV11-2 to TRBJ1-5; a possible D gene is TRBD1 (6 bases). The V end lost 1 base, the J end lost 4 bases, and 17 bases lay between the germline ends. This CDR3 is 17 amino acids long. The V gene's germline CDR1 is SGHAT and CDR2 FQNNGV. The CDR3 is CASSLGGQERTNQPQHF. The CDR3 DNA is TGTGCCAGCAGCTTAGGGGGGCAGGAAAGGACAAATCAGCCCCAGCATTTT.

The rearrangement links TRBV27 to TRBJ2-6, with 8 bases matching TRBD1. With 5 bases clipped from V and 2 bases from J, the junction kept 2 bases outside the gene matches. Per the germline V gene, CDR1 is MNHEY and CDR2 is SMNVEV (reference sequence). This CDR3 has 15 amino acids. CDR3 in DNA: TGTGCCAGCAGTCCAGGGGGCCCTGGGGCCAACGTCCTGACTTTC. Its protein is CASSPGGPGANVLTF.

This chain uses TRBV6-4 with TRBJ1-3, with TRBD1 matching over 8 bases. The germline CDR1 and CDR2 sequences are MRHNA and SNTAGT. The ends lost 6 bases at V and 0 bases at J; junction bases unmatched: 7. This CDR3 is 16 amino acids long. CDR3 DNA: TGTGCCAGCAGATCAGGGGGCGAAGTCTCTGGAAACACCATATATTTT. As protein: CASRSGGEVSGNTIYF.

The chain uses TRBV6-1 and TRBJ1-2; D is undetermined. The CDR3 totals 13 residues. The V and J ends lost 6 bases and 4 bases respectively, with 12 bases between them. From germline, CDR1 is MNHNS and CDR2 SASEGT. CDR3: CASRENPAYGYTF. The DNA of the CDR3 is TGTGCCAGCAGGGAAAATCCCGCCTATGGCTACACCTTC.

The chain uses TRBV9 and TRBJ2-1; possible D gene TRBD2, 5 bases. This CDR3 spans 13 amino acids. The V end lost 1 base, the J end lost 10 bases, and 12 bases lay between the germline ends. Looked up from germline, CDR1 is SGDLS and CDR2 is YYNGEE. CDR3 sequence (DNA): TGTGCCAGCAGCGTAAGCACGGGGTACGAGCAGTTCTTC. It is translated as CASSVSTGYEQFF.

This clone was counted between two and nine times. The chain combines TRBV2 with TRBJ1-2; D may be TRBD1 (5 bases). V was cut by 6 bases and J by 3 bases, with 17 bases left in between. Germline assignment: CDR1 SNHLY and CDR2 FYNNEI. The CDR3 totals 15 residues. The DNA of the CDR3 is TGTGCCAGCAGGCGACCAAGGCTGGGGCACTATGGCTACACCTTC. It yields the protein CASRRPRLGHYGYTF.

The chain carries TRBV5-4 and TRBJ1-2, with D unclear. Germline V gene lookup returns CDR1 SGHNT and CDR2 YYREEE (reference sequence). Trimming removed 3 bases at V and 4 bases at J, with 10 bases between. The CDR3 runs to 13 residues. This CDR3 is CASSSDGPYGYTF. DNA of the CDR3: TGTGCCAGCAGCTCGGACGGTCCCTATGGCTACACCTTC.

The V gene is TRBV5-1, the J gene TRBJ2-3; D may correspond to TRBD1 or TRBD2 (6 bases each). This CDR3 spans 16 amino acids. Trimming stripped 1 base from V and 3 bases from J, with 15 bases between. Per germline, CDR1 SGHRS and CDR2 YFSETQ. The CDR3: CASSLLGGSGTDTQYF. Here the CDR3 DNA reads TGCGCCAGCAGCTTGCTAGGGGGGAGTGGGACAGATACGCAGTATTTT.

V usage is TRBV7-8 and J usage is TRBJ2-2; TRBD2 agrees at 7 bases. CDR1 is SGHVS, CDR2 FQNEAQ, per germline. With 10 bases clipped from V and 2 bases from J, the junction kept 10 bases outside the gene matches. The CDR3 is 15 residues long. The CDR3 spells CATLEGRVNTGELFF. As DNA, the CDR3 is TGTGCCACCTTGGAGGGGAGGGTTAACACCGGGGAGCTGTTTTTT.

The CDR3 loop reads CASSERGGARNTEAFF. CDR3 DNA: TGTGCCAGCAGTGAAAGGGGAGGGGCTCGGAACACTGAAGCTTTCTTT. The chain uses TRBV6-1 and TRBJ1-1; tentative D call: TRBD1 (5 bases). Germline V gene sequence: CDR1 MNHNS, CDR2 SASEGT. With 2 bases removed from V and 1 base from J, the gap between germline ends came to 14 bases. The CDR3 spans 16 residues.

This chain connects TRBV18 to TRBJ1-1, with D tentatively TRBD1 (6 bases). This CDR3 has 16 amino acids. CDR1 is KGHSH and CDR2 is LQKENI in the germline V gene. The V gene lost 8 bases and the J gene lost 7 bases, with 26 bases spanning the gap. As DNA, the CDR3 is TGTGCCAGCCGATTCACCGGGTCACAGGGCGGTGGTGAAGCTTTCTTT. Amino acids: CASRFTGSQGGGEAFF.

V is TRBV30 and J is TRBJ2-5; TRBD1 is a possible D gene (6 bases). The J call may not be correct, given that the DNA end is closer to TRBJ2-7. This CDR3 contains 15 residues. Germline loops: CDR1 GTSNPN, CDR2 SVGIG (reference sequence). The CDR3 DNA reads as TGTGCCTGGAGTGTAAAAACAGGGAAGTGGGACGAGCAGTACTTC. It encodes CAWSVKTGKWDEQYF.

The rearrangement joins TRBV19 to TRBJ2-1; D might be TRBD2 (7 bases). The V gene's germline CDR1 is LNHDA and CDR2 SQIVND (reference sequence). CDR3 length: 14 amino acids. Trimming left V 6 bases short and J 4 bases short, with 13 bases between. CDR3 loop: CASRQGGLYNEQFF. Written as DNA, the CDR3 is TGTGCCAGTAGACAGGGAGGGTTGTACAATGAGCAGTTCTTC.

The genes are TRBV14 and TRBJ1-4; 7 bases are shared with TRBD1. The trim removed 2 bases at V and 7 bases at J, leaving 13 bases unmatched. This CDR3 contains 17 residues. Germline lookup yields CDR1 SGHDN and CDR2 FVKESK. The CDR3 here is CASSQRVDSTGVEKLFF. As DNA, the CDR3 is TGTGCCAGCAGCCAAAGGGTCGATAGTACAGGGGTTGAAAAACTGTTTTTT.

The rearrangement uses TRBV12-2 and TRBJ1-4; the D call of TRBD1 is as the table states it, not checked on the DNA. TRBV12-2 is a pseudogene. This CDR3 has 20 amino acids. The CDR3 DNA reads as TGTGCAAGTCGCTCCCCGGGACAGGGGACCGTACCCACAACTAATGAAAAACTGTTTTTT. This gives the protein CASRSPGQGTVPTTNEKLFF.

The V and J genes are TRBV18 and TRBJ2-5; D is unclear. Trimming cost V 6 bases and J 4 bases, with 6 bases left between them. The V gene's germline CDR1 is KGHSH and CDR2 LQKENI. This CDR3 contains 11 residues. The CDR3 is CASSSGETQYF. DNA for the CDR3: TGTGCCAGCTCCTCGGGAGAGACCCAGTACTTC.

The rearrangement joins TRBV19 to TRBJ1-1; 9 positions agree with TRBD1. CDR1 is LNHDA and CDR2 is SQIVND in the germline V gene (reference sequence). V was clipped by 10 bases and J by 5 bases; unmatched bases: 8. This CDR3 comprises 13 residues. Here the CDR3 DNA reads TGTGCCACACGCCGGGACAGGGATACTGAAGCTTTCTTT. Protein sequence: CATRRDRDTEAFF. The variable domain in full, completed from reference TRBV19 and TRBJ1-1, reads DGGITQSPKYLFRKEGQNVTLSCEQNLNHDAMYWYRQDPGQGLRLIYYSQIVNDFQKGDIAEGYSVSREKKESFPLTVTSAQKNPTAFYLCATRRDRDTEAFFGQGTRLTVV.

This chain joins TRBV5-4 and TRBJ1-4, with TRBD1 matching over 9 bases. V gave up 0 bases and J gave up 8 bases; unmatched junction bases: 5. This CDR3 contains 15 residues. Germline V gene data show CDR1 as SGHNT and CDR2 as YYREEE (reference sequence). CDR3 protein: CASSLGGQGKEKLFF. CDR3 bases: TGTGCCAGCAGCTTGGGGGGACAGGGCAAGGAAAAACTGTTTTTT.

The chain has TRBV6-5 and TRBJ2-5, with D tentatively TRBD1 or TRBD2 (5 bases each). The end of the DNA aligns better with TRBJ2-7, so the J call may be wrong. This CDR3 is built from 15 residues. Germline loops: CDR1 MNHEY, CDR2 SVGAGI. CDR3 bases: TGTGCCAGCAGTTACGGGGACGGGCCGTACTACGAGCAGTACTTC. Translating it yields CASSYGDGPYYEQYF.

The chain is built from TRBV4-1 and TRBJ1-3; D is uncertain. CDR1 is MGHRA and CDR2 is YSYEKL in the germline V gene. The CDR3 sequence is 13 residues long. The V end was cut by 1 base, the J end by 3 bases, with 4 bases between. CDR3 residues: CASSQAFGNTIYF. Written as DNA, the CDR3 is TGCGCCAGCAGCCAAGCGTTTGGAAACACCATATATTTT.

V is TRBV5-4 and J is TRBJ2-1; the match to TRBD2 covers 10 bases. The CDR3 covers 14 residues. Germline V CDR1 and CDR2: SGHNT, YYREEE (reference sequence). The trim removed 4 bases at V and 7 bases at J, leaving 5 bases unmatched. The CDR3 DNA reads TGTGCCAGCAGCCGATCAGCGGGGGGGAATGAGCAGTTCTTC. Its translation: CASSRSAGGNEQFF. Supplemented by reference TRBV5-4 and TRBJ2-1, the full variable domain reads ETGVTQSPTHLIKTRGQQVTLRCSSQSGHNTVSWYQQALGQGPQFIFQYYREEENGRGNFPPRFSGLQFPNYSSELNVNALELDDSALYLCASSRSAGGNEQFFGPGTRLTVL.

This clone was detected once. This rearrangement joins TRBV7-9 to TRBJ2-3; D is possibly TRBD1 or TRBD2 (6 bases each). Trimming removed 5 bases at V and 4 bases at J, with 10 bases between. The CDR3 is 13 residues long. In germline, CDR1 is SEHNR, CDR2 FQNEAQ (reference sequence). The CDR3 spells CASSPRGPDTQYF. The CDR3 nucleotides are TGTGCCAGCAGCCCCCGGGGGCCAGATACGCAGTATTTT. Supplemented by reference TRBV7-9 and TRBJ2-3, the full variable domain reads DTGVSQNPRHKITKRGQNVTFRCDPISEHNRLYWYRQTLGQGPEFLTYFQNEAQLEKSRLLSDRFSAERPKGSFSTLEIQRTEQGDSAMYLCASSPRGPDTQYFGPGTRLTVL.

The chain uses TRBV16 and TRBJ1-5, with 7 bases that match TRBD1. The V segment lost 7 bases and the J segment 5 bases; nucleotides outside the gene matches: 5. The CDR3 contains 13 residues. CDR1 and CDR2 (germline): KGHSY, FQNENV. The CDR3 region is CASTQGGYQPQHF. CDR3 in DNA: TGTGCCAGCACCCAGGGGGGATATCAGCCCCAGCATTTT.

This clone came up once. V usage is TRBV30 and J usage is TRBJ1-5; D might be TRBD1 (6 bases). Germline V lookup: CDR1 GTSNPN, CDR2 SVGIG (reference sequence). The CDR3 sequence is 16 residues long. Trimming removed 0 bases at V and 2 bases at J, with 14 bases between. Here the CDR3 reads CAWSVLPPGGNQPQHF. CDR3 nucleotides: TGTGCCTGGAGTGTACTCCCCCCAGGGGGCAATCAGCCCCAGCATTTT.

The chain is built from TRBV6-5 and TRBJ1-2; TRBD1 aligns across 10 bases. Germline V gives CDR1 MNHEY, CDR2 SVGAGI. The V gene end was trimmed by 6 bases and the J gene end by 6 bases; junction bases not matched to a gene: 4. The CDR3 totals 13 residues. The CDR3 nucleotides read TGTGCCAGCAGATCCGACAGGGGGCATGGCTACACCTTC. This codes for CASRSDRGHGYTF.